These T cell receptor beta chains were read from a single sample in a study of regulatory T cells in long-lasting Graves disease. TCRdb recomputed calls from the multiplex PCR reads with MiXCR, one row per CDR3 protein. Among almost 350,000 distinct CDR3 sequences listed, about 20% were seen once. Sample: peripheral blood mononuclear cells (PBMCs), taken when the disease was refractory, from a patient treated with antithyroid drugs. These receptors originate from a female donor with Graves disease. Both conserved end residues are part of each CDR3. The order of the fields is J gene, D gene, V gene, clone size, CDR3 protein, CDR3 DNA. A D gene is named only where the DNA matches it firmly. The size field is filled for only some rows; it gives once, few, many or a size class.

TRBJ2-5	NA	TRBV7-3	NA	CASSLTGAETQYF	TGTGCCAGCAGCTTAACTGGAGCAGAGACCCAGTACTTC
TRBJ2-7	TRBD2	TRBV12-3/TRBV12-4	many	CASSFDTGGAYEQYF	TGTGCCAGCAGTTTCGATACGGGGGGAGCCTACGAGCAGTACTTC
TRBJ2-7	TRBD2	TRBV12-3/TRBV12-4	few	CASSFRASGRNYEQYF	TGTGCCAGCAGTTTTAGGGCTAGCGGGCGAAACTACGAGCAGTACTTC
TRBJ1-4	NA	TRBV30	many	CAWSVLGRAAF	TGTGCCTGGAGTGTACTGGGACGGGCAGCTTTT
TRBJ2-1	NA	TRBV2	NA	CASSERGWGLRSYNEQFF	TGTGCCAGCAGTGAAAGGGGCTGGGGTCTGAGGTCCTACAATGAGCAGTTCTTC
TRBJ2-1	TRBD2	TRBV28	few	CASSFASGRVGEQFF	TGTGCCAGCAGTTTCGCTAGCGGGAGGGTCGGTGAGCAGTTCTTC
TRBJ2-3	TRBD2	TRBV7-2	NA	CASSNRGGGRDTQYF	TGTGCCAGCAGTAACCGGGGGGGGGGCAGAGATACGCAGTATTTT
TRBJ2-5	TRBD2	TRBV11-2	NA	CASSLSLAGQETQYF	TGTGCCAGCAGCTTATCACTAGCGGGGCAAGAGACCCAGTACTTC
TRBJ2-4	NA	TRBV4-1	NA	CASSLLGGAKNIQYF	TGCGCCAGCAGCTTACTGGGGGGAGCCAAAAACATTCAGTACTTC
TRBJ2-7	TRBD1	TRBV6-2/TRBV6-3	many	CASSYPRTGPSYEQYF	TGTGCCAGCAGTTACCCCCGGACAGGTCCATCCTACGAGCAGTACTTC
TRBJ2-2	NA	TRBV27	few	CASSKSHTTGELFF	TGTGCCAGCAGCAAGAGCCACACCACCGGGGAGCTGTTTTTT
TRBJ1-1	NA	TRBV5-1	many	CASSLGEQSNWAFF	TGCGCCAGCAGCCTAGGTGAACAATCTAATTGGGCTTTCTTT
TRBJ1-1	NA	TRBV4-1	few	CASSQGGENTEAFF	TGCGCCAGCAGCCAAGGCGGGGAGAACACTGAAGCTTTCTTT
TRBJ2-2	NA	TRBV12-3/TRBV12-4	NA	CASSLALGPANTGELFF	TGTGCCAGCAGTTTAGCACTGGGACCCGCGAACACCGGGGAGCTGTTTTTT
TRBJ2-2	TRBD1	TRBV7-2	few	CASSYRGSVTGELFF	TGTGCCAGCAGCTACAGGGGCAGCGTGACCGGGGAGCTGTTTTTT
TRBJ1-1	NA	TRBV9	many	CASRGQGPNTEAFF	TGTGCCAGCCGGGGGCAGGGTCCGAACACTGAAGCTTTCTTT
TRBJ2-1	TRBD2	TRBV5-5	NA	CASSLSGTSGSNEQFF	TGTGCCAGCAGCCTCTCCGGGACTAGCGGCAGCAATGAGCAGTTCTTC
TRBJ1-2	TRBD1	TRBV29-1	NA	CSVEDQGVVGYTF	TGCAGCGTTGAAGATCAGGGGGTGGTTGGCTACACCTTC
TRBJ2-7	TRBD2	TRBV7-9	few	CASTPSGGPYEQYF	TGTGCCAGCACCCCAAGCGGGGGACCCTACGAGCAGTACTTC
TRBJ2-5	NA	TRBV12-3/TRBV12-4	NA	CASSLGLWQQETQYF	TGTGCCAGCAGCCTCGGTCTATGGCAGCAAGAGACCCAGTACTTC
TRBJ2-7	NA	TRBV11-2	many	CASSLSAGSYEQYF	TGTGCCAGCAGCTTATCAGCGGGCAGCTACGAGCAGTACTTC
TRBJ1-2	NA	TRBV14	many	CASSQERRTGYTF	TGTGCCAGCAGCCAAGAGCGGAGGACGGGCTACACCTTC
TRBJ2-2	NA	TRBV11-2	many	CASSLTEAGTGELFF	TGTGCCAGCAGCTTGACGGAGGCGGGCACCGGGGAGCTGTTTTTT
TRBJ2-2	NA	TRBV19	few	CASTPPGGRQGTGELFF	TGTGCCAGTACCCCTCCTGGGGGAAGGCAGGGCACCGGGGAGCTGTTTTTT
TRBJ1-5	NA	TRBV5-1	NA	CASSLGPLDSYQPQHF	TGCGCCAGCAGCTTGGGCCCCTTGGACAGCTATCAGCCCCAGCATTTT
TRBJ1-6	TRBD1	TRBV5-1	many	CASRPDRGYSSPLHF	TGCGCCAGCAGACCCGACAGGGGGTATAGTTCACCCCTCCACTTT
TRBJ1-2	NA	TRBV12-5	NA	CASGTPLDHTF	TGTGCTAGTGGTACTCCCCTCGATCACACCTTC
TRBJ1-4	NA	TRBV29-1	NA	CSTREKLFF	TGCAGCACTCGTGAAAAACTGTTTTTT
TRBJ2-7	NA	TRBV19	many	CASSIIGSGSYEQYF	TGTGCCAGTAGTATTATCGGGAGTGGGTCCTACGAGCAGTACTTC
TRBJ1-6	NA	TRBV2	many	CASSENNPNSPLHF	TGTGCCAGCAGTGAAAACAACCCGAATTCACCCCTCCACTTT
TRBJ2-2	NA	TRBV12-5	few	CASGQAGTLNTGELFF	TGTGCTAGTGGCCAAGCCGGGACTCTGAACACCGGGGAGCTGTTTTTT
TRBJ1-3	NA	TRBV7-9	few	CASSLGTVDSGNTIYF	TGTGCCAGCAGCTTAGGGACGGTCGACTCTGGAAACACCATATATTTT
TRBJ2-5	TRBD1	TRBV10-3	many	CAIRAGGQETQYF	TGTGCCATCAGGGCAGGGGGACAAGAGACCCAGTACTTC
TRBJ1-2	NA	TRBV4-3	NA	CASSQDPQGYYGYTF	TGCGCCAGCAGCCAAGATCCCCAGGGGTACTATGGCTACACCTTC
TRBJ1-1	NA	TRBV18	few	CASSTEIGEAFF	TGTGCCAGCTCCACCGAGATAGGTGAAGCTTTCTTT
TRBJ1-5	NA	TRBV11-2	few	CASSDNTGFLNQPQHF	TGTGCCAGCAGCGATAATACAGGGTTCCTCAATCAGCCCCAGCATTTT
TRBJ1-1	NA	TRBV2	many	CASSPGLATGTEAFF	TGTGCCAGCAGTCCGGGGCTGGCAACTGGGACTGAAGCTTTCTTT
TRBJ1-4	NA	TRBV7-9	few	CASSSTFQATTNEKLFF	TGTGCCAGCAGCTCCACTTTTCAGGCTACAACTAATGAAAAACTGTTTTTT
TRBJ1-1	NA	TRBV20-1	many	CSAIRRAGVMNTEAFF	TGCAGTGCTATTAGGAGGGCAGGGGTTATGAACACTGAAGCTTTCTTT
TRBJ2-5	TRBD1	TRBV5-5	many	CASSATGGLETQYF	TGTGCCAGCAGCGCAACAGGGGGCCTGGAGACCCAGTACTTC
TRBJ2-1	NA	TRBV5-1	once	CASRIWDEQFF	TGCGCCAGCAGAATCTGGGATGAGCAGTTCTTC
TRBJ2-7	NA	TRBV19	NA	CASSTTRPNF	TGTGCCAGTAGTACCACGAGGCCTAACTTC
TRBJ1-2	TRBD1	TRBV29-1	many	CSVTYGAKTGGDMGYGYTF	TGCAGCGTCACATACGGGGCCAAGACAGGGGGAGATATGGGCTATGGCTACACCTTC
TRBJ2-7	NA	TRBV19	few	CASSHKRGWQYF	TGTGCCAGTAGTCACAAACGGGGATGGCAGTACTTC
TRBJ1-2	NA	TRBV30	few	CAWTVGHRVRANTGGYTF	TGTGCCTGGACCGTGGGACACAGGGTTCGGGCCAACACGGGGGGCTACACCTTC
TRBJ2-3	TRBD1	TRBV20-1	once	CSASPQDRGGTDTQYF	TGCAGTGCTAGCCCACAAGACAGGGGAGGAACAGATACGCAGTATTTT
TRBJ2-7	TRBD1	TRBV6-1	NA	CASTSGTGISYEQYF	TGTGCCAGCACGTCAGGGACAGGCATCTCCTACGAGCAGTACTTC
TRBJ1-1	NA	TRBV14	few	CASSQEQDVYTEAFF	TGTGCCAGCAGCCAAGAACAGGACGTCTACACTGAAGCTTTCTTT
TRBJ1-2	NA	TRBV6-5	few	CASSYEPGQTILGYTF	TGTGCCAGCAGTTACGAACCGGGGCAGACTATTCTTGGCTACACCTTC
TRBJ2-7	NA	TRBV6-1	many	CASSKAAGLGYEQYF	TGTGCCAGCAGTAAAGCGGCAGGGTTGGGGTACGAGCAGTACTTC
TRBJ2-5	TRBD2	TRBV7-9	few	CASSLGQRTSGSQETQYF	TGTGCCAGCAGCTTAGGGCAAAGGACTAGCGGGAGTCAAGAGACCCAGTACTTC
TRBJ1-1	NA	TRBV6-2/TRBV6-3	many	CASSYSWSRRSVNTEAFF	TGTGCCAGCAGTTACTCGTGGTCCAGGAGATCGGTTAACACTGAAGCTTTCTTT
TRBJ2-2	TRBD2	TRBV27	NA	CASHGPGAGEAGELFF	TGTGCCAGCCATGGCCCCGGGGCGGGAGAGGCCGGGGAGCTGTTTTTT
TRBJ2-4	TRBD2	TRBV3-1	many	CASSQFRGGVGKNIQYF	TGTGCCAGCAGCCAATTTCGGGGGGGCGTAGGCAAAAACATTCAGTACTTC
TRBJ1-6	TRBD1	TRBV6-2/TRBV6-3	NA	CASSYLTGGDSPLHF	TGTGCCAGCAGTTACCTTACAGGGGGCGATTCACCCCTCCACTTT
TRBJ1-2	NA	TRBV20-1	many	CSAMATGRRDGYTF	TGCAGTGCTATGGCAACGGGGCGTCGAGATGGCTACACCTTC
TRBJ1-1	NA	TRBV5-1	few	CASTPGRNTEAFF	TGCGCCAGCACCCCTGGCAGGAACACTGAAGCTTTCTTT